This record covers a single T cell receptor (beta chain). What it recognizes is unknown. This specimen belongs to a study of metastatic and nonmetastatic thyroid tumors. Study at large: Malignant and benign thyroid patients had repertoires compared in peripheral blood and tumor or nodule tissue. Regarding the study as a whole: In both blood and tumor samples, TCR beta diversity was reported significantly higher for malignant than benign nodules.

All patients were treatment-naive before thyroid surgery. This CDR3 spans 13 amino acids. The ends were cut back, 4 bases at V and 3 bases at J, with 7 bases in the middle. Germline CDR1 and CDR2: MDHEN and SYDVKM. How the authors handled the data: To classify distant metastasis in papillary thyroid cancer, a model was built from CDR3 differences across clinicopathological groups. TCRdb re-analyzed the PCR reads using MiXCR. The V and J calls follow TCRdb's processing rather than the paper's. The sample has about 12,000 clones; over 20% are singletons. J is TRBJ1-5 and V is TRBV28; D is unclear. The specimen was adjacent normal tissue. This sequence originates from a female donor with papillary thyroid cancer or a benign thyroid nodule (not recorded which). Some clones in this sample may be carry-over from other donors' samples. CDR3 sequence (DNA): TGTGCCAGCAGTTATAGACCCAATCAGCCCCAGCATTTT. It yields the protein CASSYRPNQPQHF.